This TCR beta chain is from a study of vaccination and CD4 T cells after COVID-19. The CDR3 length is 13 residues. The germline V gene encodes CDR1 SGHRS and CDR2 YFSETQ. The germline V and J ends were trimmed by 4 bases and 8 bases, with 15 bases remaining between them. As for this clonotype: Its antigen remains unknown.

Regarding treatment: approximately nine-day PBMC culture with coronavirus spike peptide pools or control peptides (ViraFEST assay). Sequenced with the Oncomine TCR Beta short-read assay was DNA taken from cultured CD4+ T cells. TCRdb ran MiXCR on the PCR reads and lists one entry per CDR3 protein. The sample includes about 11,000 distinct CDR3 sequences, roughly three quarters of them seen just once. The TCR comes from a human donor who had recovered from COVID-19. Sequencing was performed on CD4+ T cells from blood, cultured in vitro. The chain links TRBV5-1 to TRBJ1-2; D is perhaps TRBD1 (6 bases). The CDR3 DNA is TGCGCCAGCAGCCCTGACAGGAACAAGGGCTACACCTTC. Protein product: CASSPDRNKGYTF. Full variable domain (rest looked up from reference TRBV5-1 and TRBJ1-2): KAGVTQTPRYLIKTRGQQVTLSCSPISGHRSVSWYQQTPGQGLQFLFEYFSETQRNKGNFPGRFSGRQFSNSRSEMNVSTLELGDSALYLCASSPDRNKGYTFGSGTRLTVV.